These T cell receptor beta chains were read from a single sample in a study of T cell responses to AZD1222 COVID-19 vaccine. The repertoire was sequenced with immunoSEQ multiplex PCR; TCRdb's copy has only in-frame clones and lacks some. The sample has 80,000 or so clones, approximately 80% seen once. Sequencing used peripheral blood, obtained 28 days after the second dose of the MenACWY control vaccine. The receptors come from an adult who received the MenACWY meningococcal vaccine as a control. Both conserved end residues are part of each CDR3. Fields, in order: V gene, CDR3 length, CDR3 protein.

>TRBV27|17
CASSPTMTSGRTGELFF
>TRBV12-3/TRBV12-4|13
CASSRLNTGELFF
>TRBV6-5|12
CASRGLNEKLFF
>TRBV7-2|19
CASSLVGTSGRAGKNEQFF
>TRBV5-1|15
CASSFGTSDAYEQYF
>TRBV6-5|15
CASSLPRDQGTEAFF
>TRBV25-1|15
CASGGTEGLGETQYF
>TRBV5-1|13
CASSFEGIDGYTF
>TRBV5-4|15
CASSLALGPTDTQYF
>TRBV9|13
CASSYEGDTEAFF
>TRBV30|12
CAWRDAKNIQYF
>TRBV20-1|14
CSASEGARFTEAFF
>TRBV6-1|16
CASSDGGGRGSYEQYF
>TRBV18|15
CASSPDRYNTDTQYF
>TRBV2|16
CASSYSFRRRGDGYTF
>TRBV10-2|16
CASRGGLAGGTDTQYF
>TRBV2|15
CASSEKGGNTGELFF